The rows below give T cell receptor beta chains drawn from one sample of a study of shared clonotypes between healthy human individuals. Libraries were prepared by immunoSEQ multiplex PCR; TCRdb keeps only in-frame clonotypes and omits some of them. The table has about 1 million clones, around 76% seen once. Sequenced sample: memory CD4+ T cells sorted from blood. Receptors originate from a man between 18 and 29 years old in good health. Each CDR3 is given with its conserved first and last residue. Fields, in order: clone size, V gene, D gene, J gene, CDR3 protein, CDR3 DNA. A D gene is named only where the DNA matches it firmly. Not every row has a clone size; where given, it reads once, few, many or a size class.

>NA|TRBV5-1|TRBD2|TRBJ2-3
CASSLEIGGRYTDTQYF
TGCGCCAGCAGCTTGGAAATCGGCGGGAGGTACACAGATACGCAGTATTTT
>NA|TRBV4-3|TRBD1|TRBJ1-6
CASSQKVTGGASSYNSPLHF
TGCGCCAGCAGCCAAAAGGTGACAGGGGGCGCGAGCTCCTATAATTCACCCCTCCACTTT
>NA|TRBV12-5|NA|TRBJ2-2
CASGFGLVDTGELFF
TGTGCTAGTGGTTTCGGTCTAGTTGACACCGGGGAGCTGTTTTTT
>NA|TRBV7-2|NA|TRBJ2-7
CASSAQGLGSYEQYF
TGTGCCAGCAGCGCACAGGGTTTAGGATCCTACGAGCAGTACTTC
>NA|TRBV5-4|NA|TRBJ2-5
CASSLEELETQYF
TGTGCCAGCAGCTTGGAGGAGTTGGAGACCCAGTACTTC
>NA|TRBV7-2|NA|TRBJ2-3
CASSPQQVTQYF
TGTGCCAGCAGCCCTCAACAAGTTACGCAGTATTTT
>few|TRBV7-2|TRBD1|TRBJ2-7
CASSVGQGAVSYEQYF
TGTGCCAGCAGCGTAGGACAGGGGGCGGTTAGCTACGAGCAGTACTTC
>NA|TRBV6-1|TRBD2|TRBJ2-1
CASSEALTSGSGGGRNEQFF
TGTGCCAGCAGTGAAGCGCTGACTAGCGGGAGTGGAGGGGGTAGAAATGAGCAGTTCTTC
>NA|TRBV5-1|NA|TRBJ2-3
CASSLEARSTDTQYF
TGCGCCAGCAGCTTGGAAGCTAGGAGCACAGATACGCAGTATTTT
>NA|TRBV5-1|TRBD2|TRBJ2-1
CASSNGLVPYNEQFF
TGCGCCAGCAGCAACGGACTAGTCCCCTACAATGAGCAGTTCTTC
>many|TRBV29-1|NA|TRBJ1-2
CSVVDNAAKIYGYTF
TGCAGCGTTGTAGATAACGCCGCGAAAATCTATGGCTACACCTTC
>NA|TRBV4-1|NA|TRBJ1-2
CASSQGGAGHYGYTF
TGCGCCAGCAGCCAAGGGGGGGCGGGTCACTATGGCTACACCTTC
>NA|TRBV5-1|TRBD1|TRBJ2-2
CASRLRQGTTGELFF
TGCGCCAGCAGGTTACGACAGGGGACCACCGGGGAGCTGTTTTTT
>NA|TRBV2|TRBD1|TRBJ2-3
CAGSWTGSTDTQYF
TGTGCCGGATCATGGACAGGGAGCACAGATACGCAGTATTTT
>once|TRBV4-3|TRBD2|TRBJ2-5
CASSQDAGGGETQYF
TGCGCCAGCAGCCAAGATGCGGGAGGGGGAGAGACCCAGTACTTC
>NA|TRBV6-5|NA|TRBJ1-1
CASSYSTYGEAFF
TGTGCCAGCAGTTACTCGACCTATGGTGAAGCTTTCTTT
>NA|TRBV7-2|TRBD1|TRBJ2-3
CASSSQGTGKTDTQYF
TGTGCCAGCAGCTCCCAGGGGACAGGGAAGACAGATACGCAGTATTTT
>few|TRBV5-4|TRBD2|TRBJ2-3
CASSPGLADTDTQYF
TGTGCCAGCAGCCCGGGACTAGCGGACACAGATACGCAGTATTTT
>once|TRBV11-2|NA|TRBJ1-4
CASSSDYFFGGGEKLFF
TGTGCCAGCAGCTCGGACTACTTCTTCGGGGGGGGAGAAAAACTGTTTTTT
>NA|TRBV2|TRBD1|TRBJ1-1
CASRIQGAYTEAFF
TGTGCCAGCAGGATACAGGGGGCGTACACTGAAGCTTTCTTT
>NA|TRBV19|NA|TRBJ1-2
CASSAGRFSNYGYTF
TGTGCCAGTAGCGCCGGGAGGTTTTCTAACTATGGCTACACCTTC
>NA|TRBV29-1|TRBD2|TRBJ2-2
CSVVGLAENTGELFF
TGCAGCGTTGTGGGTCTAGCGGAAAACACCGGGGAGCTGTTTTTT
>NA|TRBV21-1|NA|TRBJ1-2
CASSKADVNYGYTF
TGTGCCAGCAGCAAAGCTGATGTTAACTATGGCTACACCTTC
>NA|TRBV2|TRBD1|TRBJ1-1
CASTRQGLGAFF
TGTGCCAGCACCAGACAGGGTCTCGGGGCTTTCTTT
>NA|TRBV11-2|TRBD2|TRBJ2-5
CASSLPLAGSQETQYF
TGTGCCAGCAGCTTACCCCTAGCGGGGTCCCAAGAGACCCAGTACTTC
>NA|TRBV7-2|NA|TRBJ2-2
CASSLAGAGRELFF
TGTGCCAGCAGCTTAGCGGGGGCAGGGCGGGAGCTGTTTTTT
>many|TRBV7-8|NA|TRBJ1-1
CASSKHVTEAFF
TGTGCCAGCAGCAAACATGTCACTGAAGCTTTCTTT
>NA|TRBV30|NA|TRBJ2-1
CAWSVGTLGDEQFF
TGTGCCTGGAGCGTAGGGACGTTGGGCGATGAGCAGTTCTTC
>once|TRBV7-9|NA|TRBJ2-2
CASSLDADTGELFF
TGTGCCAGCAGCTTAGATGCGGACACCGGGGAGCTGTTTTTT
>NA|TRBV6-1|NA|TRBJ2-5
CASRPQGKETQYF
TGTGCCAGCAGACCTCAGGGGAAAGAGACCCAGTACTTC
>NA|TRBV5-1|NA|TRBJ1-3
CASSLESQGSRNTIYF
TGCGCCAGCAGCTTGGAATCCCAGGGGTCTCGAAACACCATATATTTT
>few|TRBV29-1|TRBD2|TRBJ2-5
CSVPRVAGGVWETQYF
TGCAGCGTGCCTCGCGTAGCGGGAGGGGTATGGGAGACCCAGTACTTC
>NA|TRBV14|TRBD1|TRBJ2-7
CASSQGYLRQGTDEQYF
TGTGCCAGCAGCCAAGGGTACCTACGACAGGGAACTGACGAGCAGTACTTC
>NA|TRBV28|NA|TRBJ2-7
CASSSAGVSYEQYF
TGTGCCAGCAGCTCTGCAGGGGTCTCCTACGAGCAGTACTTC
>NA|TRBV10-3|NA|TRBJ1-6
CAISETGDSPLHF
TGTGCCATCAGTGAGACAGGTGATTCACCCCTCCACTTT
>NA|TRBV20-1|TRBD1|TRBJ1-2
CSAPDRAYTF
TGCAGTGCTCCCGACAGGGCCTACACCTTC
>NA|TRBV19|NA|TRBJ1-6
CASGNTRALSPLHF
TGTGCCAGCGGGAACACACGGGCCTTATCACCCCTCCACTTT
>NA|TRBV27|NA|TRBJ2-4
CASSTSRVQGNIQYF
TGTGCCAGCAGCACATCCAGGGTTCAGGGAAACATTCAGTACTTC
>NA|TRBV15|TRBD2|TRBJ2-1
CATSRDSASGRSNEQFF
TGTGCCACCAGCAGAGATTCGGCTAGCGGGAGATCGAATGAGCAGTTCTTC
>NA|TRBV21-1|NA|TRBJ2-7
CASSNPTGGRFDEQYF
TGTGCCAGCAGCAATCCCACAGGGGGTAGGTTCGACGAGCAGTACTTC
>NA|TRBV5-8|NA|TRBJ2-3
CASNSLTDTQYF
TGTGCCAGCAACTCGCTCACAGATACGCAGTATTTT
>NA|TRBV19|TRBD1|TRBJ1-2
CASSPTLQGAINYGYTF
TGTGCCAGTAGTCCCACCCTTCAGGGGGCGATCAACTATGGCTACACCTTC
>NA|TRBV2|TRBD1|TRBJ1-5
CASSPGQGERQPQHF
TGTGCCAGCAGCCCAGGACAGGGGGAGAGGCAGCCCCAGCATTTT
>NA|TRBV7-8|NA|TRBJ1-1
CASSSRGGTGTEAFF
TGTGCCAGCAGTTCACGTGGGGGGACGGGCACTGAAGCTTTCTTT
>once|TRBV10-2|NA|TRBJ2-1
CASIKGGLGSSYNEQFF
TGCGCCAGCATCAAGGGGGGACTCGGGAGCTCCTACAATGAGCAGTTCTTC
>NA|TRBV5-1|NA|TRBJ1-5
CASSLQPGQPQHF
TGCGCCAGCAGCTTGCAGCCCGGGCAGCCCCAGCATTTT